This T cell receptor beta chain appears in the sequencing data of a study of blood T cells in healthy people across ages. Study overall: Template switching captured about one barcoded beta molecule per two T cells. Study-wide results and limits: Naive CD4+ cell counts and diversity both ran higher in long-lived than in aged donors. With donor CMV status unknown, expanded clonotype changes were possibly confounded.

As concerns this clonotype: What it recognizes is unknown.

Germline assignment: CDR1 KGHDR and CDR2 SFDVKD. There are 16 residues in the CDR3. V was clipped by 4 bases and J by 0 bases; unmatched bases: 6. Together with a sample-barcoded 5' primer, a J-beta primer mix was included in a second PCR lasting about 7 to 12 cycles. TCRdb re-called the 5' RACE reads with MiXCR, one entry per CDR3 protein. The data contain about 1.8 million distinct CDR3 sequences, 40% to 55% of them seen just once; the ten biggest clones take up 2.1%. Peripheral blood from each donor was collected in a volume of 9.5 to 10 milliliters. The sample consisted of blood. The J gene is TRBJ2-3, the V gene TRBV24-1; 7 nucleotides match TRBD1. The origin of this receptor is a woman in her thirties or forties in good health. CDR3 coding DNA: TGTGCCACCAGTGAAGGGACAGCATCTAGCACAGATACGCAGTATTTT. It encodes CATSEGTASSTDTQYF.